These 17 T cell receptor beta chains originate from one sample sequenced in a study of T cells after somatic rescue of genetic block. This table comes from immunoSEQ multiplex PCR, and its TCRdb copy is limited to in-frame clones, with some not included. The sample consists of roughly 15,000 clones, approximately 72% of them appearing once. Source material: peripheral blood mononuclear cells (PBMCs). The receptors originated from a boy between 10 and 17 years old.

The chain employs TRBV5-1 and TRBJ2-1, with a possible D match to TRBD1 (5 bases). The CDR3 runs to 14 residues. The germline V gene encodes CDR1 SGHRS and CDR2 YFSETQ. Deletions cut 4 bases from V and 4 bases from J, with 12 bases between. DNA of the CDR3: TGCGCCAGCAGCCCCGACAGCGTATACAATGAGCAGTTCTTC. This translates into CASSPDSVYNEQFF.

This clone was recorded once. The chain links TRBV18 to TRBJ2-7; 7 bases line up with TRBD1. CDR1 is KGHSH and CDR2 is LQKENI in the germline V gene. CDR3 length equals 15 residues. After removal of 2 bases from V and 0 bases from J, the junction contained 4 bases not matched to a gene. The CDR3 protein is CASSPTRDSSYEQYF. DNA for the CDR3: TGTGCCAGCTCACCAACTAGGGACAGCTCCTACGAGCAGTACTTC. Drawing the rest from reference TRBV18 and TRBJ2-7, the complete variable domain is NAGVMQNPRHLVRRRGQEARLRCSPMKGHSHVYWYRQLPEEGLKFMVYLQKENIIDESGMPKERFSAEFPKEGPSILRIQQVVRGDSAAYFCASSPTRDSSYEQYFGPGTRLTVT.

This clone was detected a few times. The chain recombines TRBV28 with TRBJ2-3, with a possible D match to TRBD2 (5 bases). The CDR3 has 13 amino acids. Deletions cut 6 bases from V and 2 bases from J, with 9 bases between. CDR1 and CDR2 (germline): MDHEN, SYDVKM. The CDR3 DNA sequence: TGTGCCAGCAGAGACTATCACACAGATACGCAGTATTTT. This translates into CASRDYHTDTQYF.

The chain carries TRBV5-4 and TRBJ2-7; TRBD2 matches at 9 bases. Germline V CDR1 and CDR2: SGHNT, YYREEE (reference sequence). CDR3 length equals 15 residues. With 3 bases clipped from V and 4 bases from J, the junction kept 8 bases outside the gene matches. The CDR3 sequence: CASSSGLAGIYEQYF. The CDR3 DNA reads as TGTGCCAGCAGCTCTGGGCTAGCGGGGATATACGAGCAGTACTTC. The entire variable domain, with the rest obtained from reference TRBV5-4 and TRBJ2-7, is as follows: ETGVTQSPTHLIKTRGQQVTLRCSSQSGHNTVSWYQQALGQGPQFIFQYYREEENGRGNFPPRFSGLQFPNYSSELNVNALELDDSALYLCASSSGLAGIYEQYFGPGTRLTVT.

This clone came up a few times. CDR3 sequence: CASTTFTSGIYEQYF. The DNA of the CDR3 is TGTGCCAGCACCACCTTCACTAGCGGGATCTACGAGCAGTACTTC. The chain carries TRBV28 and TRBJ2-7; 10 bases align to TRBD2. V shed 7 bases and J 3 bases; nucleotides not matched to a gene: 9. The germline V gene encodes CDR1 MDHEN and CDR2 SYDVKM. There are 15 residues in the CDR3.

This chain joins TRBV7-9 and TRBJ2-3; no clear D. Germline CDR1 SEHNR, CDR2 FQNEAQ (reference sequence). V lost 8 bases, J lost 4 bases, and 7 bases lay in between. The CDR3 has 11 amino acids. Here the CDR3 reads CASSRSDTQYF. The CDR3 bases are TGTGCCAGCTCGAGATCAGATACGCAGTATTTT.

The chain combines TRBV9 with TRBJ2-3; 12 bases agree with TRBD2. Trimming cost V 2 bases and J 1 base; bases outside gene matches: 5. Germline V gene data show CDR1 as SGDLS and CDR2 as YYNGEE. This CDR3 comprises 17 residues. The DNA for the CDR3 is TGTGCCAGCAGCGTTCTAGCGGGGGGGCCGGGCACAGATACGCAGTATTTT. It codes for CASSVLAGGPGTDTQYF.

For this clone: A junction end diverges from the germline sequence, so it may reflect a read error. The rearrangement joins TRBV5-5 to TRBJ1-1, with D maybe TRBD1 (5 bases). This CDR3 has 12 amino acids. Germline-derived CDR1 and CDR2 are SGHKS and YYEKEE (reference sequence). The CDR3 region has the DNA TGTGCCAGCAGCGGGGGGAACACTGAAGTTTTCTTT. This gives the protein CASSGGNTEVFF. The full variable domain, in which reference TRBV5-5 and TRBJ1-1 provide the parts outside the CDR3, is DAGVTQSPTHLIKTRGQQVTLRCSPISGHKSVSWYQQVLGQGPQFIFQYYEKEERGRGNFPDRFSARQFPNYSSELNVNALLLGDSALYLCASSGGNTEVFFGQGTRLTVV.

The chain carries TRBV6-6 and TRBJ2-5, with 10 nucleotides matching TRBD1. Germline CDR1 reads MNHNY; CDR2 reads SVGAGI (reference sequence). Losses at the gene ends were 4 bases for V and 7 bases for J; bases not matched to a gene: 6. The CDR3 covers 14 residues. The DNA for the CDR3 is TGTGCCAGCAGTTCCCGACAGGGGGCGGGGACCCAGTACTTC. Translation gives CASSSRQGAGTQYF.

The rearrangement uses TRBV2 and TRBJ2-7, with TRBD2 matching over 10 bases. CDR1 SNHLY and CDR2 FYNNEI come from the germline V gene. This CDR3 spans 14 amino acids. V trimming: 5 bases; J trimming: 3 bases; junction bases outside the gene matches: 4. As DNA, the CDR3 is TGTGCCAGCAGTTGGACTAGCGGCGACTACGAGCAGTACTTC. Translating gives CASSWTSGDYEQYF.

The chain couples TRBV18 to TRBJ2-3, with 8 bases lining up with TRBD1. Per the germline V gene, CDR1 is KGHSH and CDR2 is LQKENI. J was trimmed by 2 bases and V by 2 bases; bases with no gene match: 6. This CDR3 contains 16 residues. DNA of the CDR3: TGTGCCAGCTCACCAGGGGGACAGGTAATCACAGATACGCAGTATTTT. Amino acid sequence: CASSPGGQVITDTQYF.

Only a few counts were recorded for this clone. V usage is TRBV4-2 and J usage is TRBJ2-3, with 9 bases identical to TRBD2. The V and J ends lost 5 bases and 3 bases, in that order; junction bases with no gene match: 6. The CDR3 sequence is 15 residues long. In germline, CDR1 is LGHNA, CDR2 YNFKEQ. The CDR3 reads CASSLGLAWTDTQYF. The CDR3 DNA is TGTGCCAGCAGCTTAGGACTAGCGTGGACAGATACGCAGTATTTT.

This clone has a handful of counts. V usage is TRBV6-5 and J usage is TRBJ2-2, with a tentative D call TRBD2 (6 bases). Deletions cut 3 bases from V and 4 bases from J, with 15 bases between. Germline assignment: CDR1 MNHEY and CDR2 SVGAGI. This CDR3 region has 16 residues. The DNA for the CDR3 is TGTGCCAGCAGTTATGATTGGGGGGTCAGCACCGGGGAGCTGTTTTTT. This gives the protein CASSYDWGVSTGELFF.

This chain links TRBV6-5 with TRBJ1-2; 11 bases align to TRBD1. In germline, CDR1 is MNHEY, CDR2 SVGAGI. The CDR3 has 15 residues. Trimming at V came to 0 bases and at J to 4 bases, leaving 1 base not matched to a gene. The CDR3 protein is CASSYSDRGPYGYTF. CDR3 bases: TGTGCCAGCAGTTACTCGGACAGGGGGCCCTATGGCTACACCTTC.

This chain links TRBV7-3 with TRBJ2-5; TRBD2 matches 7 bases. Germline CDR1 reads SGHTA; CDR2 reads FQGTGA. Trimming removed 3 bases from V and 5 bases from J; junction bases left unmatched: 3. The CDR3 has 13 residues. The DNA for the CDR3 is TGTGCCAGCAGCTTTACTAGCGTCGAGACCCAGTACTTC. Amino acid sequence: CASSFTSVETQYF.

This clone was seen only a few times. V usage is TRBV2 and J usage is TRBJ2-3; 11 nucleotides match TRBD2. With 0 bases clipped from V and 0 bases from J, the junction kept 17 bases outside the gene matches. Germline loops: CDR1 SNHLY, CDR2 FYNNEI. CDR3 size: 22 residues. The CDR3 protein is CASSEALIGALGTSGSTDTQYF. Here the CDR3 DNA reads TGTGCCAGCAGTGAAGCGCTTATCGGAGCCTTGGGGACTAGCGGTAGCACAGATACGCAGTATTTT. The variable domain in full, completed from reference TRBV2 and TRBJ2-3, reads EPEVTQTPSHQVTQMGQEVILRCVPISNHLYFYWYRQILGQKVEFLVSFYNNEISEKSEIFDDQFSVERPDGSNFTLKIRSTKLEDSAMYFCASSEALIGALGTSGSTDTQYFGPGTRLTVL.

The rearrangement links TRBV30 to TRBJ2-1; D is unclear. Trimming stripped 0 bases from V and 12 bases from J, with 15 bases between. The CDR3 is 13 residues long. Per germline, CDR1 GTSNPN and CDR2 SVGIG (reference sequence). CDR3 DNA: TGTGCCTGGAGTGTAGGTCACACGAGAGGGCAGTTCTTC. Amino acids: CAWSVGHTRGQFF.